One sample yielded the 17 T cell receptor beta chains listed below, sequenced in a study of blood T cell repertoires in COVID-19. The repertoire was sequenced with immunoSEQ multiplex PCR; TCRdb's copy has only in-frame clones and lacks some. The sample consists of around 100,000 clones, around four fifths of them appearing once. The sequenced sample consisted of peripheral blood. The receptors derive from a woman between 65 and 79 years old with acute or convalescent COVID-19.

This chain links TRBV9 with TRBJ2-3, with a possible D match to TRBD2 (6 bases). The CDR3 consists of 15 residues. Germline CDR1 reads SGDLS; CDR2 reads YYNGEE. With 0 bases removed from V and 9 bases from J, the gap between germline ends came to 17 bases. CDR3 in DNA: TGTGCCAGCAGCGTAGTCCCCGGGGGAGCGGAGACGCAGTATTTT. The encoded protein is CASSVVPGGAETQYF.

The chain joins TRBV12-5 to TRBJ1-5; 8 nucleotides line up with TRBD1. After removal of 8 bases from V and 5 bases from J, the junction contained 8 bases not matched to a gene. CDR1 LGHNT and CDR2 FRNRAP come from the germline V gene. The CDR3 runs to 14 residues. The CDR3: CASKNRGGHQPQHF. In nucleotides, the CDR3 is TGTGCTAGTAAGAACAGGGGGGGCCATCAGCCCCAGCATTTT.

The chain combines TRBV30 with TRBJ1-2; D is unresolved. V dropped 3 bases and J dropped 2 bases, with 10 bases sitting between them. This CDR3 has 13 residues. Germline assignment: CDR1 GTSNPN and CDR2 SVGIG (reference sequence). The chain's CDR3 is CAWSPHANYGYTF. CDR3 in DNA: TGTGCCTGGAGCCCCCACGCGAACTATGGCTACACCTTC.

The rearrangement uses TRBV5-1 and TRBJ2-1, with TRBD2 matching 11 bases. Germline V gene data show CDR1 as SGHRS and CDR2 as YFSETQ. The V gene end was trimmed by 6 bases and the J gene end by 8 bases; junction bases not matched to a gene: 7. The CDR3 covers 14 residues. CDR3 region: CASMVTSGGDEQFF. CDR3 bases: TGCGCCAGCATGGTTACTAGCGGGGGCGATGAGCAGTTCTTC.

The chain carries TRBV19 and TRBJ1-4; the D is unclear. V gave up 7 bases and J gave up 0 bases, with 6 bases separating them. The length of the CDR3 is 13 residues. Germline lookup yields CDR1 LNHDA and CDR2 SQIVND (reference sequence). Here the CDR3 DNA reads TGTGCCAGTAAGGGAGCAACTAATGAAAAACTGTTTTTT. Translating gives CASKGATNEKLFF.

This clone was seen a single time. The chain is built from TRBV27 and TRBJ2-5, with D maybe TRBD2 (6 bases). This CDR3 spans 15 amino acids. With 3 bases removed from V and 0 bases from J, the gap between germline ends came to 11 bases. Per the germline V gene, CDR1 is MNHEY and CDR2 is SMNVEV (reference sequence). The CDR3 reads CASSFSAGNQETQYF. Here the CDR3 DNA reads TGTGCCAGCAGTTTTTCCGCGGGGAACCAAGAGACCCAGTACTTC.

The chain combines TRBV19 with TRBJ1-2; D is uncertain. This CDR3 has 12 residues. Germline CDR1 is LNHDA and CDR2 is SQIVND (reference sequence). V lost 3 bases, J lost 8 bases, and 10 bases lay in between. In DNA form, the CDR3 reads TGTGCCAGTAGTATCCCGGGTGGAGGCTACACCTTC. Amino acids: CASSIPGGGYTF.

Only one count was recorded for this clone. The DNA of the CDR3 is TGTGCCAGCAGCAGGGGGGGCAGGGTGAACACTGAAGCTTTCTTT. Translating gives CASSRGGRVNTEAFF. The chain couples TRBV11-2 to TRBJ1-1; the D gene is possibly TRBD1 (6 bases). Germline values: CDR1 SGHAT, CDR2 FQNNGV. The CDR3 runs to 15 residues. V shed 5 bases and J shed 0 bases, with 13 bases lying between them.

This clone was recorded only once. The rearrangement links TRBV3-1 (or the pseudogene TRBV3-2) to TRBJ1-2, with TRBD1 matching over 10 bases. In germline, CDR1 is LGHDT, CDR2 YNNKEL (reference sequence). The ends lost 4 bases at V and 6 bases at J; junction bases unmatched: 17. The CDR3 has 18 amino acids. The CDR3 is CASSLSRSGTGEYNGYTF. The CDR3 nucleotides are TGTGCCAGCAGCCTCTCGAGATCCGGGACAGGGGAGTATAATGGCTACACCTTC.

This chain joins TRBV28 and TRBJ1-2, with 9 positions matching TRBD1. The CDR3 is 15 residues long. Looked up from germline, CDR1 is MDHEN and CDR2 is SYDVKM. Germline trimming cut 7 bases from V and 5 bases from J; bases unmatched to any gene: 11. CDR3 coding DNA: TGTGCCAGCATCCGCTCCGTGGGACAGGGATATGGCTACACCTTC. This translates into CASIRSVGQGYGYTF.

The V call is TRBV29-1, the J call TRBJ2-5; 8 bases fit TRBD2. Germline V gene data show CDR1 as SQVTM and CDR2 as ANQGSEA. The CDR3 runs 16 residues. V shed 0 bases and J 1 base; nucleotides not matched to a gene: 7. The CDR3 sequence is CSVEDMAGGPQETQYF. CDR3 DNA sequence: TGCAGCGTTGAAGATATGGCGGGGGGTCCCCAAGAGACCCAGTACTTC. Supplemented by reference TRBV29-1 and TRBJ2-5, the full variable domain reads SAVISQKPSRDICQRGTSLTIQCQVDSQVTMMFWYRQQPGQSLTLIATANQGSEATYESGFVIDKFPISRPNLTFSTLTVSNMSPEDSSIYLCSVEDMAGGPQETQYFGPGTRLLVL.

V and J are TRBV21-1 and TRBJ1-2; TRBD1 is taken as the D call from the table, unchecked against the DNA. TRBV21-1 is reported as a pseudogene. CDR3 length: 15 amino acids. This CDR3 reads CASSTRTGGSYGYTF. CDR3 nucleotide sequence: TGTGCCAGCAGCACGAGGACAGGGGGCAGCTATGGCTACACCTTC.

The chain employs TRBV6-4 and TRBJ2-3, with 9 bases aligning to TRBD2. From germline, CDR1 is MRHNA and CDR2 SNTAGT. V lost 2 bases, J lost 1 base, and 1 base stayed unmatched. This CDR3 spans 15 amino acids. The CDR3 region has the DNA TGTGCCAGCAGTGACCCTAGCGGGGGCACAGATACGCAGTATTTT. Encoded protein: CASSDPSGGTDTQYF.

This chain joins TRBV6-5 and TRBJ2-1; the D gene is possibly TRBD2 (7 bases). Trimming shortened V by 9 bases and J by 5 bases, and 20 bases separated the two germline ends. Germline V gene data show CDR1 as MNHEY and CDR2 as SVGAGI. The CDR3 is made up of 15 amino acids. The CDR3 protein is CASRPGGGPNNEQFF. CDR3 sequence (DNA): TGTGCCAGTCGGCCCGGCGGGGGCCCAAACAATGAGCAGTTCTTC.

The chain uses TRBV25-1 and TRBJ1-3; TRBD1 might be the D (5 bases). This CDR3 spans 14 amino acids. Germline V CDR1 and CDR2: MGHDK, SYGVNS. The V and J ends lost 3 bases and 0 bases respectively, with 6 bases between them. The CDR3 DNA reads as TGTGCCAGCAGTGACAGGGTCTCTGGAAACACCATATATTTT. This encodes CASSDRVSGNTIYF.

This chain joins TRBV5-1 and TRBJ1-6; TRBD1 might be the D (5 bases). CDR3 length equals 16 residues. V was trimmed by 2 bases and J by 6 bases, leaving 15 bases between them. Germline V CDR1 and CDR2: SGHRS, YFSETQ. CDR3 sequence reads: CASSFDGQGSNSPLHF. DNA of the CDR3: TGCGCCAGCAGCTTCGACGGACAAGGCTCTAATTCACCCCTCCACTTT.

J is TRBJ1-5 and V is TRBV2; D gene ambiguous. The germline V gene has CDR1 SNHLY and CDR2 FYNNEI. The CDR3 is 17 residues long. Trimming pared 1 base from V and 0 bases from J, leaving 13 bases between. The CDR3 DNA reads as TGTGCCAGCAGTGAAGGAGGGTCGCCATATAGCAATCAGCCCCAGCATTTT. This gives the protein CASSEGGSPYSNQPQHF. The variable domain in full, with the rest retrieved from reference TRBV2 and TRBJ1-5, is EPEVTQTPSHQVTQMGQEVILRCVPISNHLYFYWYRQILGQKVEFLVSFYNNEISEKSEIFDDQFSVERPDGSNFTLKIRSTKLEDSAMYFCASSEGGSPYSNQPQHFGDGTRLSIL.